This is a list of T cell receptor beta chains from one sample in a study of T cell responses to AZD1222 COVID-19 vaccine. TCRdb's table, derived via immunoSEQ multiplex PCR, lists solely in-frame clones and lacks some. The sample holds 75,000 to 85,000 clones; approximately 88% are singletons and the top ten take roughly 10%. Here the sequenced sample was peripheral blood, taken 28 days after the second AZD1222 dose. These receptor sequences come from an adult who received the AZD1222 COVID-19 vaccine. Each CDR3 is given with its conserved first and last residue. Fields, in order: D gene, V gene, J gene, CDR3 length, clone size, CDR3 protein, CDR3 DNA. D genes are given only for firm matches. A clone size is listed for some rows: how often the clone was seen (once, few, many), or a class if it is expanded.

TRBD2	TRBV7-8	TRBJ2-5	16	NA	CASRLLRAGAKETQYF	TGTGCCAGCAGGCTTTTGAGAGCGGGGGCCAAAGAGACCCAGTACTTC
NA	TRBV19	TRBJ2-5	17	NA	CASSIRIGPIRVETQYF	TGTGCCAGTAGTATCAGAATCGGACCGATCAGGGTGGAGACCCAGTACTTC
NA	TRBV7-6	TRBJ2-6	17	NA	CASSRRGLYDGANVLTF	TGTGCCAGCAGCCGCAGGGGACTATATGATGGGGCCAACGTCCTGACTTTC
TRBD1	TRBV11-2	TRBJ2-7	16	NA	CASSLGLGQGKYEQYF	TGTGCCAGCAGCCTGGGACTTGGACAGGGTAAATACGAGCAGTACTTC
NA	TRBV3-1/TRBV3-2	TRBJ1-3	11	NA	CASSLGNTIYF	TGTGCCAGCAGCTTAGGAAACACCATATATTTT
NA	TRBV18	TRBJ1-3	16	NA	CASSEYATGTENTIYF	TGTGCCAGCTCAGAATATGCAACAGGGACTGAAAACACCATATATTTT
TRBD1	TRBV6-4	TRBJ1-4	14	NA	CASSDSTGGQKLFF	TGTGCCAGCAGTGACTCGACAGGGGGCCAAAAACTGTTTTTT
TRBD1	TRBV3-1/TRBV3-2	TRBJ1-1	16	NA	CASSQPHRGPDTEAFF	TGTGCCAGCAGCCAACCCCACAGGGGGCCTGACACTGAAGCTTTCTTT
NA	TRBV2	TRBJ1-3	15	NA	CASSNQGYRGNTIYF	TGTGCCAGCAGCAACCAGGGGTACAGGGGAAACACCATATATTTT
TRBD1	TRBV9	TRBJ1-2	16	NA	CASSVGGTGGRNGYTF	TGTGCCAGCAGCGTAGGGGGGACAGGGGGCCGCAATGGCTACACCTTC
NA	TRBV3-1/TRBV3-2	TRBJ1-2	14	NA	CASSQVAGTYGYTF	TGTGCCAGCAGCCAAGTGGCAGGGACCTATGGCTACACCTTC
TRBD1	TRBV11-3	TRBJ2-1	15	NA	CASSSPGQGANEQFF	TGTGCCAGCAGCTCCCCGGGACAGGGGGCTAATGAGCAGTTCTTC
TRBD1	TRBV27	TRBJ1-4	16	NA	CASSLSGQGTNEKLFF	TGTGCCAGCAGTTTATCCGGACAGGGAACTAATGAAAAACTGTTTTTT
TRBD1	TRBV19	TRBJ2-7	14	NA	CATGGDRASYEQYF	TGTGCCACCGGCGGGGACAGGGCCTCCTACGAGCAGTACTTC
TRBD1	TRBV7-2	TRBJ1-1	16	NA	CASSPQAGGGKTEAFF	TGTGCCAGCAGCCCCCAGGCAGGGGGGGGTAAAACTGAAGCTTTCTTT
NA	TRBV28	TRBJ1-1	14	NA	CASSPAPRNTEAFF	TGTGCCAGCAGTCCCGCCCCACGGAACACTGAAGCTTTCTTT
NA	TRBV3-1/TRBV3-2	TRBJ2-7	13	NA	CASSPVSSYEQYF	TGTGCCAGCAGTCCCGTGAGCTCCTACGAGCAGTACTTC
TRBD1	TRBV28	TRBJ1-2	16	NA	CASSPPGTGGNYGYTF	TGTGCCAGCAGTCCCCCCGGGACAGGGGGTAACTATGGCTACACCTTC
TRBD1	TRBV6-5	TRBJ2-1	14	NA	CASSPGQGANEQFF	TGTGCCAGCAGTCCCGGACAGGGAGCTAATGAGCAGTTCTTC
NA	TRBV7-3	TRBJ1-2	14	NA	CASSLTDRSYGYTF	TGTGCCAGCAGCTTGACCGACCGCTCCTATGGCTACACCTTC
TRBD2	TRBV5-4	TRBJ2-5	15	NA	CASSLRRGEGETQYF	TGTGCCAGCAGCTTGAGGCGGGGGGAAGGAGAGACCCAGTACTTC
NA	TRBV2	TRBJ2-7	12	NA	CASRRAEPEQYF	TGTGCCAGCAGGAGGGCGGAACCCGAGCAGTACTTC
NA	TRBV7-7	TRBJ2-7	15	few	CASSLDPGPSYEQYF	TGTGCTAGCAGCTTAGACCCGGGCCCCTCCTACGAGCAGTACTTC
NA	TRBV19	TRBJ1-5	14	once	CASSKDYSNQPQHF	TGTGCCAGTAGTAAAGATTATAGCAATCAGCCCCAGCATTTT
NA	TRBV5-4	TRBJ1-3	17	NA	CASSSELQGSSGNTIYF	TGTGCCAGCAGCTCTGAACTACAGGGCAGCTCTGGAAACACCATATATTTT
NA	TRBV15	TRBJ2-5	12	NA	CATSRDGETQYF	TGTGCCACCAGCAGAGATGGGGAGACCCAGTACTTC
NA	TRBV29-1	TRBJ1-1	13	NA	CSTLSGGNTEAFF	TGCAGCACCCTTAGTGGGGGGAACACTGAAGCTTTCTTT
TRBD2	TRBV4-3	TRBJ2-3	17	NA	CASSQVYSGGAKDTQYF	TGCGCCAGCAGCCAGGTCTATAGCGGGGGGGCCAAAGATACGCAGTATTTT
NA	TRBV5-1	TRBJ2-7	15	NA	CASSLRQAGPYEQYF	TGCGCCAGCAGCTTGAGACAGGCCGGCCCCTACGAGCAGTACTTC
TRBD2	TRBV10-3	TRBJ2-7	16	NA	CAISDPRGGPSYEQYF	TGTGCCATCAGTGATCCCCGCGGGGGGCCCTCCTACGAGCAGTACTTC
NA	TRBV4-3	TRBJ1-4	15	NA	CASSQVRVVNEKLFF	TGCGCCAGCAGCCAGGTCAGGGTCGTTAATGAAAAACTGTTTTTT
TRBD1	TRBV28	TRBJ1-1	13	NA	CASSLGQGPEAFF	TGTGCCAGCAGCCTCGGACAGGGGCCTGAAGCTTTCTTT
TRBD1	TRBV10-3	TRBJ2-7	16	NA	CAISGGTGGQLYEQYF	TGTGCCATCAGCGGAGGGACAGGGGGCCAACTCTACGAGCAGTACTTC
NA	TRBV5-8	TRBJ1-3	15	NA	CASSLGSLSGNTIYF	TGTGCCAGCAGCTTGGGGTCCCTCTCTGGAAACACCATATATTTT
TRBD1	TRBV28	TRBJ1-3	14	once	CASSQDRAGNTIYF	TGTGCCAGCAGTCAGGACAGGGCTGGAAACACCATATATTTT
NA	TRBV4-1	TRBJ2-2	17	NA	CASSQFLETANTGELFF	TGCGCCAGCAGCCAATTTCTTGAGACAGCGAACACCGGGGAGCTGTTTTTT
TRBD1	TRBV18	TRBJ1-2	15	NA	CASSPPTGGDYGYTF	TGTGCCAGCTCACCTCCGACAGGGGGCGACTATGGCTACACCTTC
NA	TRBV7-8	TRBJ2-7	14	NA	CASSLRPGFNEQYF	TGTGCCAGCAGCTTGAGACCGGGGTTCAACGAGCAGTACTTC
NA	TRBV7-6	TRBJ1-3	13	NA	CASSSPVRNTIYF	TGTGCCAGCAGCTCCCCCGTGAGAAACACCATATATTTT
NA	TRBV2	TRBJ1-3	12	NA	CAGKESGNTIYF	TGTGCAGGGAAGGAGTCTGGAAACACCATATATTTT
TRBD1	TRBV24-1	TRBJ2-7	15	few	CATSDRLGRGREQYF	TGTGCCACCAGTGACAGACTGGGCAGGGGGCGAGAGCAGTACTTC
NA	TRBV7-2	TRBJ2-2	13	NA	CASSFDSSGELFF	TGTGCCAGCAGCTTCGACTCTTCCGGGGAGCTGTTTTTT
NA	TRBV28	TRBJ1-1	12	NA	CASSLFSDVVFF	TGTGCCAGCAGTTTATTCTCCGACGTGGTTTTCTTT
NA	TRBV4-3	TRBJ1-1	14	NA	CASSQAPRNTEAFF	TGCGCCAGCAGCCAAGCTCCGAGGAACACTGAAGCTTTCTTT
NA	TRBV5-1	TRBJ2-6	16	NA	CASSRTPRQGANVLTF	TGCGCCAGCAGCAGGACACCCCGCCAAGGGGCCAACGTCCTGACTTTC
NA	TRBV9	TRBJ1-6	14	NA	CASSPGQYNSPLHF	TGTGCCAGCAGCCCAGGGCAGTATAATTCACCCCTCCACTTT
NA	TRBV5-5	TRBJ1-1	14	NA	CASSSRDGNTEAFF	TGTGCCAGCAGCTCACGGGACGGGAACACTGAAGCTTTCTTT
NA	TRBV3-1/TRBV3-2	TRBJ1-2	14	NA	CASSQFGESYGYTF	TGTGCCAGCAGCCAATTCGGGGAGAGCTATGGCTACACCTTC
NA	TRBV6-6	TRBJ2-7	15	NA	CASSDSAGLSYEQYF	TGTGCCAGCAGTGATTCGGCAGGGTTGTCCTACGAGCAGTACTTC